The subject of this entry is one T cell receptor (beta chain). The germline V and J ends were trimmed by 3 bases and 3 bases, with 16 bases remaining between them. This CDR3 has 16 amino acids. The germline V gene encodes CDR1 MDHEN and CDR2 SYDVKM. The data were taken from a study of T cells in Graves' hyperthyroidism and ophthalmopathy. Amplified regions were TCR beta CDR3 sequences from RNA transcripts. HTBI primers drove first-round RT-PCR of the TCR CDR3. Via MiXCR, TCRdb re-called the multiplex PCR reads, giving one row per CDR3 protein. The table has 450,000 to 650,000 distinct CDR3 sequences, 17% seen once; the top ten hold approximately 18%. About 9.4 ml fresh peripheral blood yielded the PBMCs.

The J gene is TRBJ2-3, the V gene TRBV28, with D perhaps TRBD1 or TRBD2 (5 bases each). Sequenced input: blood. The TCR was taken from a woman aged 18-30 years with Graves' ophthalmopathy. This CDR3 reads CASSFPRGRVTDTQYF. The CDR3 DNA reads TGTGCCAGCAGTTTCCCCCGGGGCAGGGTTACAGATACGCAGTATTTT.